These 24 T cell receptor beta chains originate from one sample sequenced in a study of blood T cell repertoires in COVID-19. Using immunoSEQ multiplex PCR, the repertoire was profiled, and TCRdb retains in-frame clones only, with some absent. The repertoire holds about 200,000 clones, roughly nine tenths seen once, with 2% to 2.5% in the top ten. The sequenced sample was peripheral blood. These TCRs come from a woman between 50 and 59 years old with acute or convalescent COVID-19.

The table lists this clone with a few counts. The V call is TRBV18, the J call TRBJ1-6, with D perhaps matching TRBD1 (6 bases). The V gene lost 1 base and the J gene lost 8 bases, with 9 bases spanning the gap. CDR3 length: 14 amino acids. Germline values: CDR1 KGHSH, CDR2 LQKENI. CDR3: CASSPQGVDSPLHF. As DNA, the CDR3 is TGTGCCAGCTCACCACAGGGGGTAGATTCACCCCTCCACTTT.

The rearrangement uses TRBV2 and TRBJ2-2, with 7 bases that match TRBD1. The CDR3 has 12 amino acids. The germline V gene encodes CDR1 SNHLY and CDR2 FYNNEI. V trimming: 6 bases; J trimming: 6 bases; junction bases outside the gene matches: 1. CDR3 in DNA: TGTGCCAGCAGAACAGGGGCCGGGGAGCTGTTTTTT. It yields the protein CASRTGAGELFF.

The genes are TRBV19 and TRBJ2-1; 7 bases map to TRBD1. With V trimmed by 3 bases and J by 2 bases, 1 base remained unmatched. The CDR3 consists of 14 residues. Germline V CDR1 and CDR2: LNHDA, SQIVND (reference sequence). The CDR3 here is CASSITGAYNEQFF. For the CDR3, the DNA is TGTGCCAGTAGTATTACAGGGGCCTACAATGAGCAGTTCTTC. Supplemented by reference TRBV19 and TRBJ2-1, the full variable domain reads DGGITQSPKYLFRKEGQNVTLSCEQNLNHDAMYWYRQDPGQGLRLIYYSQIVNDFQKGDIAEGYSVSREKKESFPLTVTSAQKNPTAFYLCASSITGAYNEQFFGPGTRLTVL.

The J gene is TRBJ1-6, the V gene TRBV6-2 or TRBV6-3; D is perhaps TRBD1 (6 bases). Germline V lookup: CDR1 MNHEY, CDR2 SVGEGT. This CDR3 comprises 16 residues. V was trimmed by 2 bases and J by 6 bases, leaving 14 bases between them. The CDR3 is CASSYVRGTANSPLHF. The DNA for the CDR3 is TGTGCCAGCAGTTACGTGAGGGGGACGGCTAATTCACCCCTCCACTTT.

The chain carries TRBV5-1 and TRBJ1-2; tentative D call: TRBD1 (5 bases). Germline loops: CDR1 SGHRS, CDR2 YFSETQ. The V and J ends lost 0 bases and 2 bases respectively, with 5 bases between them. The CDR3 length is 13 residues. CDR3 sequence: CASSLEGNYGYTF. The CDR3 DNA follows: TGCGCCAGCAGCTTGGAGGGGAACTATGGCTACACCTTC.

The rearrangement links TRBV7-6 to TRBJ2-1; D is unclear. The CDR3 is 16 residues long. V was cut by 1 base and J by 1 base, with 11 bases left in between. Germline lookup yields CDR1 SGHVS and CDR2 FNYEAQ. The CDR3 sequence is CASSLGLSSSYNEQFF. CDR3 bases: TGTGCCAGCAGCTTAGGTCTATCTTCTTCCTACAATGAGCAGTTCTTC. Drawing the rest from reference TRBV7-6 and TRBJ2-1, the complete variable domain is GAGVSQSPRYKVTKRGQDVALRCDPISGHVSLYWYRQALGQGPEFLTYFNYEAQQDKSGLPNDRFSAERPEGSISTLTIQRTEQRDSAMYRCASSLGLSSSYNEQFFGPGTRLTVL.

This sequence joins TRBV27 and TRBJ2-7, with TRBD2 matching 8 bases. V shed 8 bases, J shed 2 bases, and the junction held 29 bases outside the gene matches. This CDR3 region has 21 residues. The germline V gene encodes CDR1 MNHEY and CDR2 SMNVEV (reference sequence). The CDR3 DNA sequence: TGTGCCAGCCGAGAAGGGGCGGCTGAGCGGGAGTGGAGAGGTATGGCCTACGAGCAGTACTTC. Translating it yields CASREGAAEREWRGMAYEQYF.

The count of this clone is one. CDR3 nucleotides: TGCAGTGCTAGTTCCGGGACAGGGAACGAGCAGTACTTC. Translating it yields CSASSGTGNEQYF. This chain uses TRBV20-1 with TRBJ2-7; 9 nucleotides line up with TRBD1. J was trimmed by 5 bases and V by 3 bases; bases with no gene match: 5. The CDR3 is 13 amino acids. CDR1 DFQATT and CDR2 SNEGSKA come from the germline V gene (reference sequence).

This clone was observed once. CDR3 DNA: TGCGCCAGCAGCCAAGAAGCGGGGTTCTCCTACGAGCAGTACTTC. Protein sequence: CASSQEAGFSYEQYF. V is TRBV4-3 and J is TRBJ2-7, with 7 nucleotides matching TRBD2. CDR3 size: 15 residues. The junction had 2 bases not matched to a gene; V was cut back by 0 bases and J by 0 bases. The germline V gene encodes CDR1 LGHNA and CDR2 YSLEER.

This chain uses TRBV30 with TRBJ1-2, with TRBD1 as a possible D gene (6 bases). The CDR3 covers 12 residues. Germline CDR1 GTSNPN, CDR2 SVGIG (reference sequence). V lost 5 bases, J lost 8 bases, and 15 bases lay in between. The CDR3 region is CAWYLPGGGYTF. CDR3 bases: TGTGCCTGGTACCTGCCGGGGGGCGGCTACACCTTC.

CDR3 sequence: CASSFQGASGYTF. The CDR3 nucleotides read TGTGCCAGCAGCTTCCAGGGGGCTTCTGGCTACACCTTC. This chain uses TRBV11-2 with TRBJ1-2; TRBD1 agrees at 8 bases. Trimming cost V 3 bases and J 7 bases; bases outside gene matches: 4. In germline, CDR1 is SGHAT, CDR2 FQNNGV. The CDR3 contains 13 residues. Based on the CDR3 plus reference TRBV11-2 and TRBJ1-2, the full variable domain is EAGVAQSPRYKIIEKRQSVAFWCNPISGHATLYWYQQILGQGPKLLIQFQNNGVVDDSQLPKDRFSAERLKGVDSTLKIQPAKLEDSAVYLCASSFQGASGYTFGSGTRLTVV.

This chain uses TRBV11-3 with TRBJ2-7; tentatively, D is TRBD2 (5 bases). The V gene lost 3 bases and the J gene lost 4 bases, with 16 bases spanning the gap. CDR1 and CDR2 (germline): SGHNT, YENEEA. The CDR3 runs 15 residues. The CDR3 region has the DNA TGTGCCAGCAGCTTCTTCCCCGAGGGCGGGTACGAGCAGTACTTC. Translating it yields CASSFFPEGGYEQYF.

The rearrangement joins TRBV18 to TRBJ1-2, with D unclear. V gave up 0 bases and J gave up 7 bases, with 12 bases separating them. Germline CDR1 is KGHSH and CDR2 is LQKENI. There are 14 residues in the CDR3. This CDR3 is CASSPPLARGGYTF. The CDR3, as DNA: TGTGCCAGCTCACCACCCCTAGCTCGGGGTGGCTACACCTTC.

This clone was detected only once. The chain joins TRBV2 to TRBJ2-7, with TRBD2 matching over 7 bases. The germline V gene has CDR1 SNHLY and CDR2 FYNNEI. This CDR3 is 15 amino acids long. Germline trimming cut 4 bases from V and 3 bases from J; bases unmatched to any gene: 9. CDR3 DNA sequence: TGTGCCAGCAGTGTTTTATCGGGGGGAAACTACGAGCAGTACTTC. The encoded protein is CASSVLSGGNYEQYF.

This chain uses TRBV5-4 with TRBJ1-2, with 8 bases aligning to TRBD1. CDR3 length equals 12 residues. CDR1 SGHNT and CDR2 YYREEE come from the germline V gene (reference sequence). The V and J ends lost 4 bases and 11 bases, in that order; junction bases with no gene match: 7. The CDR3 nucleotides read TGTGCCAGCAGCACCAGGACAGGGATGTACACCTTC. It yields the protein CASSTRTGMYTF.

The rearrangement links TRBV6-2 or TRBV6-3 to TRBJ1-2, with unresolved D. The V gene's germline CDR1 is MNHEY and CDR2 SVGEGT. V lost 6 bases to trimming and J lost 5 bases, with 16 bases between them. There are 14 residues in the CDR3. CDR3 in amino acids: CASSLEGAWYGYTF. The CDR3 coding sequence is TGTGCCAGCAGCCTGGAGGGCGCGTGGTATGGCTACACCTTC.

The rearrangement joins TRBV30 to TRBJ1-1; 11 bases are shared with TRBD1. This CDR3 spans 12 amino acids. Germline V gene lookup returns CDR1 GTSNPN and CDR2 SVGIG (reference sequence). Trimming took 4 bases from V and 12 from J; bases not matched to a gene: 7. This chain's CDR3 is CAWIWTGGTTFF. CDR3 nucleotides: TGTGCCTGGATTTGGACAGGGGGCACTACTTTCTTT.

This chain joins TRBV11-3 and TRBJ2-7, with 9 nucleotides matching TRBD2. Per the germline V gene, CDR1 is SGHNT and CDR2 is YENEEA. V was clipped by 3 bases and J by 4 bases; unmatched bases: 7. The CDR3 is 15 amino acids. CDR3 loop: CASSLSSGLAYEQYF. DNA of the CDR3: TGTGCCAGCAGCTTGAGTTCGGGACTAGCTTACGAGCAGTACTTC.

This clone was seen more than once but under ten times. This chain joins TRBV10-3 and TRBJ2-2; 14 positions match TRBD2. The CDR3 has 15 amino acids. The V and J ends lost 7 bases and 7 bases, in that order; junction bases with no gene match: 5. CDR1 ENHRY and CDR2 SYGVKD come from the germline V gene. Here the CDR3 reads CAITPGLAGVGELFF. The CDR3 region has the DNA TGTGCCATCACCCCGGGACTAGCGGGAGTCGGGGAGCTGTTTTTT.

The chain links TRBV30 to TRBJ2-2; no reliable D call. The CDR3 runs to 15 residues. Germline assignment: CDR1 GTSNPN and CDR2 SVGIG (reference sequence). Trimming cost V 3 bases and J 6 bases, with 17 bases left between them. The CDR3 coding sequence is TGTGCCTGGAGCCTAGGCTTTAGATTATCCGGGGAGCTGTTTTTT. It is translated as CAWSLGFRLSGELFF. The variable domain in full, completed from reference TRBV30 and TRBJ2-2, reads SQTIHQWPATLVQPVGSPLSLECTVEGTSNPNLYWYRQAAGRGLQLLFYSVGIGQISSEVPQNLSASRPQDRQFILSSKKLLLSDSGFYLCAWSLGFRLSGELFFGEGSRLTVL.

The sample holds one count of this clone. This rearrangement joins TRBV5-6 to TRBJ2-3; 9 bases align to TRBD2. The CDR3 runs 15 residues. CDR1 SGHDT and CDR2 YYEEEE come from the germline V gene. V trimming: 2 bases; J trimming: 4 bases; junction bases outside the gene matches: 5. DNA of the CDR3: TGTGCCAGCAGCTTAGGCGGGGGGGCCGCAGATACGCAGTATTTT. Protein: CASSLGGGAADTQYF.

The CDR3 DNA follows: TGTGCCAGCAGCCCTACCGGGACTGGCACCGGGGAGCTGTTTTTT. It translates to CASSPTGTGTGELFF. This rearrangement joins TRBV7-6 to TRBJ2-2, with TRBD2 as a possible D gene (6 bases). Trimming took 5 bases from V and 4 from J, leaving 14 bases between them. The length of the CDR3 is 15 residues. Germline-derived CDR1 and CDR2 are SGHVS and FNYEAQ.

The chain combines TRBV19 with TRBJ2-5; possible D gene TRBD1, 6 bases. V was shortened by 3 bases and J by 2 bases, with 13 bases between the two germline ends. This CDR3 is 15 amino acids long. Germline CDR1 reads LNHDA; CDR2 reads SQIVND (reference sequence). The CDR3 DNA reads TGTGCCAGTAGTATGGAGACAGGAATTCAAGAGACCCAGTACTTC. It codes for CASSMETGIQETQYF.

In this sample, this clone turned up a few times. J is TRBJ1-1 and V is TRBV27; 10 nucleotides match TRBD1. Trimming took 6 bases from V and 4 from J; bases not matched to a gene: 8. Germline V gives CDR1 MNHEY, CDR2 SMNVEV (reference sequence). The CDR3 length is 15 residues. Here the CDR3 reads CASRGDGDRGTEAFF. CDR3 coding DNA: TGTGCCAGCAGGGGTGATGGGGACAGGGGCACTGAAGCTTTCTTT.